The clone carrying this T cell receptor beta chain was seen many times. TCRdb analysed the 5' RACE reads with MiXCR anew, one entry per CDR3 protein. The sample lists tens of thousands of distinct CDR3 sequences; around 5.8% were seen once. This sample is part of a study of neurological immune-mediated disorders. The germline V gene has CDR1 SGHRS and CDR2 YFSETQ. The CDR3 has 15 residues. Trimming pared 5 bases from V and 4 bases from J, leaving 15 bases between. This receptor was taken from a woman younger than 30 with multiple sclerosis. Sequences were obtained from CD4+ T cells from blood. The V call is TRBV5-1, the J call TRBJ2-2; tentatively, D is TRBD1 (5 bases). CDR3 bases: TGCGCCAGCAGGGAACAGGCTAAGCTCACCGGGGAGCTGTTTTTT. This translates into CASREQAKLTGELFF.